The sequence of this T cell receptor (beta chain) was determined in a study of blood T cells in healthy people across ages. Study-level information: With template switching, about one barcoded beta molecule was captured per two T cells.

Overall study findings and caveats: The CMV status of each donor remained undetermined, and this could have confounded shifts in expanded clonotypes.

V gave up 6 bases and J gave up 7 bases; unmatched junction bases: 9. Germline CDR1 SGHRS, CDR2 YFSETQ. CDR3 size: 14 residues. This clonotype has only a few counts. What it recognizes is unknown. Primers used in a second PCR of roughly 7 to 11 cycles were a sample-barcoded 5' primer and a J-beta primer mix. Each of the cDNA molecules was tagged by a template-switch adaptor with 12 random nucleotides. In TCRdb, the 5' RACE reads were re-called with MiXCR into one record per CDR3 protein. The repertoire consists of fewer than 1 million distinct CDR3 sequences, with about 42% occurring once and the leading ten covering about a fifth.

This receptor was identified in a man aged 55 to 70 in good health. The specimen was blood. The J gene is TRBJ2-1, the V gene TRBV5-1, with TRBD1 matching over 8 bases. CDR3 sequence reads: CASNSGTGSNEQFF. For the CDR3, the DNA is TGCGCCAGCAACTCCGGGACAGGCTCGAATGAGCAGTTCTTC.